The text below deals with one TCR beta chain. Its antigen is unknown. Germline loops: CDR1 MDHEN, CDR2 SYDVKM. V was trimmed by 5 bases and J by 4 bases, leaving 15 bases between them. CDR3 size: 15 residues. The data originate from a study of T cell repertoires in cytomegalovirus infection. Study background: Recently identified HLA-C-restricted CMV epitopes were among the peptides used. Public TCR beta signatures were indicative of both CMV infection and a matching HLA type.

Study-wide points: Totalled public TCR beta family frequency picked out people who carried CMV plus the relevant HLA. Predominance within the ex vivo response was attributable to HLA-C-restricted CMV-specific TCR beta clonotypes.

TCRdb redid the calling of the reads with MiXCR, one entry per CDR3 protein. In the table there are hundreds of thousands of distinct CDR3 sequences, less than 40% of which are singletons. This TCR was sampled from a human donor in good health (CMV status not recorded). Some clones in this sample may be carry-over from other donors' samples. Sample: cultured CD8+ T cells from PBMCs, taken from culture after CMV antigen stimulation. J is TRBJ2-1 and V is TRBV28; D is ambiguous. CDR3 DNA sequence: TGTGCCAGCAGTCCCGACGACAAAGATTACAATGAGCAGTTCTTC. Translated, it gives CASSPDDKDYNEQFF. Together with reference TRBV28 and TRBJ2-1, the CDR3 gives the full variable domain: DVKVTQSSRYLVKRTGEKVFLECVQDMDHENMFWYRQDPGLGLRLIYFSYDVKMKEKGDIPEGYSVSREKKERFSLILESASTNQTSMYLCASSPDDKDYNEQFFGPGTRLTVL.